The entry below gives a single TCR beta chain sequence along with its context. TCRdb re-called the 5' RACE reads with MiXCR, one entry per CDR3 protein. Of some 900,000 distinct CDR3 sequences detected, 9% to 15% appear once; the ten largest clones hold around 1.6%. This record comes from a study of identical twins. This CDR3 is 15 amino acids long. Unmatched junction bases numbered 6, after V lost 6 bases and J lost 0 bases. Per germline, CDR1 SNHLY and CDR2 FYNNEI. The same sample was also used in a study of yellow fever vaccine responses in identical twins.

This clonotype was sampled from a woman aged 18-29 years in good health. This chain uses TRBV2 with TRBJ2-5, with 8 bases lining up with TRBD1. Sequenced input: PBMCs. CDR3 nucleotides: TGTGCCAGCAGGGTAGGACAGGGCTACCAAGAGACCCAGTACTTC. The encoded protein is CASRVGQGYQETQYF.